This T cell receptor (beta chain) was retrieved from a study of cytomegalovirus exposure and HLA in healthy donors listed by TCRdb under 2017. About the full investigation: In an earlier analysis of some 550 of the donors, around 300 Gb of sequence data and 100 million or so unique TCR beta sequences from about 179 million T cells were reported. Approximately 330 gigabases of sequencing data and roughly 81 million unique TCR sequences made up an early release that covered several hundred HLA-typed donors. The genetic ancestry cluster associated with self-reported Caucasian donors included about 84% of the roughly 360 genotyped donors. The study was designed to test whether signatures of past pathogen exposure could be identified by cataloging public T cell receptors. The study profiled the T cell repertoires of 500 to 800 subjects by immunosequencing and related them to cytomegalovirus serostatus. Besides the first cohort of 666 subjects, a separate validation cohort made up of 120 different subjects was used. To predict cytomegalovirus infection status, the study combined high-throughput TCR immunosequencing, statistical association of individual TCRs with disease status, and machine learning. A later analysis re-examined previously published TCR beta repertoires from 500 to 700 donors and added high-resolution HLA genotyping to investigate patterns of TCR occurrence. Rather than drawing on any new phenotypic data, the later analysis identified candidate immune exposures from TCR beta sequences and the way those sequences occurred across donors. In an earlier analysis of around 540 of the donors, high-throughput TCR beta sequencing was used to judge whether each TCR beta V gene segment behaved as functional or pseudogenic. Donor age, sex, ethnicity and CMV serostatus were compiled alongside the repertoire data. A later genetic analysis took genome-wide SNP genotypes for about 65% of the 666 donors and used that subset as a discovery cohort. Every repertoire in the discovery cohort had been generated on one and the same sequencing platform. HLA typing covered class I and class II loci at four-digit resolution. Typing coverage varied by locus: roughly 629-640 donors for A, B, C, DRB1 and DQB1; more than 500 for DQA1; about 600 for DPA1; roughly 470 for DPB1. Several DR-DQ haplotypes were handled as single units for association and clustering because linkage in the cohort was strong. Among 300 to 500 genotyped donors of the cohort, an average of approximately 220,000 unique TCR beta nucleotide sequences was sequenced per donor, of which about 18% were non-productive.

Library construction relied on the immunoSEQ multiplex PCR assay. For the multiplex PCR, a mixture combining 60 forward primers for TCR Vbeta segments and 13 reverse primers for TCR Jbeta segments was used. Amplification of the CDR3 region of rearranged TCR beta genes was performed with a multiplex PCR assay on genomic DNA. The Illumina HiSeq System was used to sequence the amplified TCR beta libraries as 87-base-pair reads. The study's own analysis went as follows. In a later analysis, tens of millions of unique TCR beta chains were counted across the approximately 640 repertoires, and some 10 million of these chains were shared by at least two donors. To remove PCR and sequencing errors, raw reads were error-corrected and collapsed into unique sequences using a nearest-neighbor algorithm that merged closely related sequences. V, D and J gene segments were assigned by aligning CDR3 sequences to IMGT reference sequences. For a sequence to be retained, at least a six-nucleotide match to both a V gene segment and a J gene segment was required. Rearrangements were called productive when the CDR3 lacked stop codons and stayed in frame with V and J; all others were non-productive. CDR3 was defined by IMGT convention, running from the second conserved V-encoded cysteine to the conserved J-encoded phenylalanine. In an earlier analysis of around 570 of the donors, sequences lacking an unambiguous match to a single V gene segment were excluded. An earlier analysis of several hundred of the donors classified V segments as functional when productive rearrangements were above 56.7% and as segregating when the standard deviation between donors was above 5%. A statistical classification framework was developed to diagnose cytomegalovirus status using the catalog of TCR beta chain sequences. A later analysis assigned V and J genes by comparing TCR nucleotide sequences with IMGT/GENE-DB human TR gene sequences. In a later analysis, CDR3 sequences and most-parsimonious VDJ recombination scenarios were assigned using the TCRdist pipeline. In a later analysis, each TCR beta chain was defined by its CDR3 amino acid sequence together with its V-gene family, and reads lacking a unique V-gene family were excluded. In a later analysis, nearly 600 highly shared, low-generation-probability nucleotide sequences were removed to address suspected cross-contamination and a sequencing artifact. A later analysis calculated a clonal expansion index for each public chain from normalized within-repertoire ranks of inferred template counts. In a later analysis, generation probabilities were computed using a VDJ recombination model fitted to out-of-frame rearrangements, and the results were checked against IGoR. In a later analysis, hypergeometric tests were used to score TCR-TCR, TCR-HLA and TCR-CMV co-occurrence, with a repertoire-size bias correction applied to TCR pairs. To estimate false discovery rates, a later analysis permuted the HLA or CMV assignments 20 times. In a later analysis, co-occurring TCRs were grouped using DBSCAN, with TCRdist sequence similarity added in when clustering inside HLA-allele-positive subsets. Repertoires with fewer than 30,000 or more than 120,000 public chains were left out of co-occurrence clustering, as were about five repertoires with anomalous nucleotide sharing. TCRdb obtained this table from immuneACCESS and retained in-frame rearrangements with V and J assigned. These tables miss some clones; where compared with another copy, unresolved V genes account for less than half of the shortfall, and the remainder is unexplained. The DNA was the basis for D and trimming; V, J and clone size are from that table. The table for this sample lists about 150,000 clones; 60% to 75% of them were counted only once. Together, the top ten hold roughly 2.8% of the sample.

What the work shows at the level of the full study, not this receptor alone: The study listed approximately 150 TCR beta chains as associated with cytomegalovirus. In a later analysis, HLA-associated TCR beta chains showed more clonal expansion and lower generation probabilities than non-associated chains that were equally common. Across donors, most TCR sequences were observed very rarely, whereas some public TCRs were present in many individuals. This cohort had only TCR beta chains sequenced, and the lack of alpha or paired-chain data limited which features could be detected. A few of the identified cytomegalovirus-associated TCR beta chains were confirmed in vitro to be specific for cytomegalovirus antigens. A cluster of highly shared sequence variants was judged likely to be a technical artifact of the sequencing pipeline. The 87-base-pair reads could not distinguish some IMGT-functional V segments, including TRBV6-2 and TRBV6-3, so those segments were excluded. In a later genetic analysis, a missense DCLRE1C variant was associated with V-gene and J-gene trimming of TCR beta chains, and the association was replicated in an independent cohort. Because some donors lacked HLA typing at each locus, the association tests relied only on the typed subset. In a later genetic analysis, fewer N-insertions in productive TCRs were reported among donors in an Asian-associated ancestry cluster than the roughly 670-donor mean. A further reported finding was that TCR beta sequences accurately predicted the HLA-A and HLA-B alleles for most subjects in the first cohort. An earlier analysis of approximately 540 of the donors showed that most TCR beta V segments appeared in productive rearrangements either about 87% or about 30% of the time, which broadly matched IMGT annotations. In a later analysis, most CMV-associated TCR beta chains were found to appear HLA-restricted, with HLA associations seemingly driven largely by CMV exposure. It was suggested by the authors that the approach could potentially be generalized to other disease states and immunological phenotypes. The presence/absence analyses assumed that sequencing depth was roughly uniform across donors, and that assumption may not be true. In both the original and validation cohorts, the classifier was reported to diagnose cytomegalovirus status with high specificity and sensitivity. Several of the top co-occurrence clusters appeared to be linked to parvovirus B19, influenza, CMV and Epstein-Barr virus, according to a later analysis. In a later analysis, around 17,000 TCR beta sequences were associated with specific HLA alleles at a false discovery rate of 0.05. Linkage disequilibrium might explain the correlated functional status among segregating V segments, but an unknown experimental factor could not be excluded. Because counts were too low, about 17 rarely observed V segments, including chromosome 9 orphons, were excluded from the earlier analysis of roughly 580 of the donors. Assigning TCR associations to individual alleles was difficult when HLA alleles, especially DR and DQ, strongly co-occurred. CMV serostatus was the only immune exposure information available for the cohort. In a later analysis, the rate of TCR association differed among HLA loci, with DRB1 alleles having the most associated TCRs and HLA-C alleles having the fewest.

Per the germline V gene (reference sequence), SEHNR is the CDR1 and FQNEAQ is the CDR2. Counted from cysteine to phenylalanine, this CDR3 has 18 amino acids. CDR3 DNA is the only sequence kept; it has 54 bases, read in frame from the first base. Clipping removes 3 bases from V and 4 bases from J, with 7 as the unmatched junction base count. This clone was observed a single time. No cognate antigen has been identified for it. No quality values exist for individual bases; no much larger clone is one base distant. In total, about 650 healthy bone marrow donors made up the cohort. All cohort members were sampled while nominally healthy, although unrecorded immune exposures were likely present. The donor tested CMV seronegative and was one of the 352 seronegative cohort members. Every donor gave a peripheral blood sample, and the peripheral blood mononuclear cells from that sample were used for TCR beta sequencing. The Qiagen DNeasy Blood Extraction Kit was used to extract genomic DNA from the blood cell samples.

The sequence derives from a man aged 18-30 years in good health and CMV-seronegative. The V and J segments used are TRBV7-9 and TRBJ2-6; the junction holds 12 bases that match TRBD1. Sequences were obtained from PBMCs. The CDR3 loop reads CASSLGQGAKRGANVLTF. The sequenced DNA is TGTGCCAGCAGCTTGGGACAGGGGGCAAAAAGGGGGGCCAACGTCCTGACTTTC.